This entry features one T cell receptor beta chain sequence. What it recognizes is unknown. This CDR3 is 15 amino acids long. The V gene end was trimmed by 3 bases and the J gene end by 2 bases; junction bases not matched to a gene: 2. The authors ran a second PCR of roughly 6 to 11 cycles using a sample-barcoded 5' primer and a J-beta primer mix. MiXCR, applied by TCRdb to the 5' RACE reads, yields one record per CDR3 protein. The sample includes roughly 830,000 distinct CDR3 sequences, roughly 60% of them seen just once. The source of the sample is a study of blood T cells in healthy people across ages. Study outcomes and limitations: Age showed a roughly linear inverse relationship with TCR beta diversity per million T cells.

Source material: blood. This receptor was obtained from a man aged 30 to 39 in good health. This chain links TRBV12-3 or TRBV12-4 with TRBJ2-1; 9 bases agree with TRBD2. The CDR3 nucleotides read TGTGCCAGCAGTTTCCAGCGGGGGGCCTACAATGAGCAGTTCTTC. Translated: CASSFQRGAYNEQFF.